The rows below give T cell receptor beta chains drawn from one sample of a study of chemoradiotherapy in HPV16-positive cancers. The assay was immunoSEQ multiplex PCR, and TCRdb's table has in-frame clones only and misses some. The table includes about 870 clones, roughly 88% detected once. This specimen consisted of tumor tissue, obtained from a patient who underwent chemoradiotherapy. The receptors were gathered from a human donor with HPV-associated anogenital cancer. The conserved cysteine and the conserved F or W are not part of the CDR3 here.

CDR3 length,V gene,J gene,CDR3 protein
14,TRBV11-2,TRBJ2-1,ASSLGPGGDWGEQF
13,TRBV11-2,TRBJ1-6,ASSFADRLNSPLH
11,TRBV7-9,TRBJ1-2,ASSLEALEGYT
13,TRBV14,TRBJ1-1,ASSQDWITGVEAF
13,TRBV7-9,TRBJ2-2,ASSSRVSGTGELF
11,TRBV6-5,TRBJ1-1,ASSLLQGAEAF
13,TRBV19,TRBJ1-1,ASSGGAGLSTEAF
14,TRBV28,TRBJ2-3,ASSLLSSGGTDTQY
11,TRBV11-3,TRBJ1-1,ASSFDGTTEAF
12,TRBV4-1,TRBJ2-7,ASSPGKSSYEQY
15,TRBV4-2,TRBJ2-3,ASSQEFEAGSTDTQY
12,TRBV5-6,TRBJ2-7,ASSSGLSSYEQY